The rows below give T cell receptor beta chains drawn from one sample of a study of CXCR3-negative and CXCR3-positive naive CD8 T cells. Reprocessing the 5' RACE reads, TCRdb reports a single entry for every CDR3 protein and omits DNA. Across 4,000 to 6,000 distinct CDR3 sequences, the top ten clones capture about 2.5% of the sample. Sequenced: naive CXCR3+ CD8+ T cells from blood. All receptors come from a human donor in good health. Some clones in this sample may be carry-over from other donors' samples. Each CDR3 is given with its conserved first and last residue. Clone size, where shown, is once, few, many, or a class for clones that have expanded.

j_gene,abundance,v_gene,CDR3aa
TRBJ1-1,-,TRBV19,CASSIALNTEAFF
TRBJ1-1,-,TRBV29-1,CSALTGSTEAFF
TRBJ2-5,-,TRBV28,CASSDVQTQYF
TRBJ2-2,medium-sized,TRBV7-9,CASSPSLTGELFF
TRBJ1-2,medium-sized,TRBV12-3/TRBV12-4,CASSLGPNYGYTF
TRBJ2-1,medium-sized,TRBV6-5,CASGGRTSGYNEQFF
TRBJ2-1,medium-sized,TRBV6-5,CASSGGLAAHEQFF
TRBJ2-3,-,TRBV7-2,CASSFIRGGTWDTQYF
TRBJ1-2,-,TRBV5-1,CASMGTENGYTF
TRBJ1-1,-,TRBV25-1,CATRAGLSNTEAFF
TRBJ1-4,-,TRBV12-3/TRBV12-4,CASGALGEWEKLFF
TRBJ2-1,medium-sized,TRBV10-2,CASSEYWATYNEQFF
TRBJ2-7,-,TRBV29-1,CSVASEADEQYF
TRBJ2-1,medium-sized,TRBV29-1,CSVAPGASEQFF